This record concerns one TCR beta chain sequence. Its antigen remains unknown. The ends were cut back, 7 bases at V and 2 bases at J, with 12 bases in the middle. CDR1 is DFQATT, CDR2 SNEGSKA, per germline (reference sequence). This CDR3 contains 13 residues. The data stem from a study of T cells in Graves' hyperthyroidism and ophthalmopathy. As for the study in general: Once the initial diagnosis was made, peripheral blood was obtained before any treatment. The study, taken as a whole, reports: The model made its ophthalmopathy prediction, and onset followed a median approximately six months later.

TCR beta CDR3 regions were amplified from RNA transcripts. HTBI primers were employed in a first-round RT-PCR of the TCR CDR3. A single record per CDR3 protein comes from TCRdb applying MiXCR to the multiplex PCR reads. Here the sample spans hundreds of thousands of distinct CDR3 sequences, 15% to 20% being singletons. The chain links TRBV20-1 to TRBJ1-5; D remains ambiguous. Sequenced: blood. The clonotype was recovered from a woman aged 25 to 39 with Graves' hyperthyroidism. CDR3 nucleotide sequence: TGCAGTGTTGGGGATCGAGGCAATCAGCCCCAGCATTTT. Its protein is CSVGDRGNQPQHF.